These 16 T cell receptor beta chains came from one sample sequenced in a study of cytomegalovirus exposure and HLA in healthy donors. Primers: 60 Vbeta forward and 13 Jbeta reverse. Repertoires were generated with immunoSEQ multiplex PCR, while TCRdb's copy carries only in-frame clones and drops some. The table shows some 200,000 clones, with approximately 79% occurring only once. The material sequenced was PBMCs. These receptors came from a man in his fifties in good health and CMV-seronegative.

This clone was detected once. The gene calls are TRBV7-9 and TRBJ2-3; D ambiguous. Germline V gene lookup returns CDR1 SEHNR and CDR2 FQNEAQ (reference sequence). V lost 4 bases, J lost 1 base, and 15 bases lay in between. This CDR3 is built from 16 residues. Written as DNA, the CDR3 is TGTGCCAGCAGCTCCGGTCCCTCTGTGGGCACAGATACGCAGTATTTT. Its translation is CASSSGPSVGTDTQYF.

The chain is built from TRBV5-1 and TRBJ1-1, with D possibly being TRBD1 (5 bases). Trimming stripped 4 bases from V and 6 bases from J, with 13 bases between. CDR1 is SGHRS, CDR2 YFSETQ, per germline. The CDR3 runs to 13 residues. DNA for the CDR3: TGCGCCAGCAGCGGAGGCGGGGGGGCTGAAGCTTTCTTT. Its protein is CASSGGGGAEAFF.

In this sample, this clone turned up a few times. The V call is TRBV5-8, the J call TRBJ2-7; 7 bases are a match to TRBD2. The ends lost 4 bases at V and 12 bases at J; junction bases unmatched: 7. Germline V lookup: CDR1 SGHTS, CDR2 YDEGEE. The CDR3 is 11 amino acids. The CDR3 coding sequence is TGTGCCAGCAGCATCGGGACTACTTCGTACTTC. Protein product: CASSIGTTSYF.

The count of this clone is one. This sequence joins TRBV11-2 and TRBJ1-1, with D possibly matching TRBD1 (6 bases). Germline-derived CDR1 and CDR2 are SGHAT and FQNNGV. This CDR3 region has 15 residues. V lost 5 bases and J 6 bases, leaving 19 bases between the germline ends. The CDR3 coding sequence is TGTGCCAGCAGCCCATTCGACGGGGGGGCCTCTGAAGCTTTCTTT. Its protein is CASSPFDGGASEAFF.

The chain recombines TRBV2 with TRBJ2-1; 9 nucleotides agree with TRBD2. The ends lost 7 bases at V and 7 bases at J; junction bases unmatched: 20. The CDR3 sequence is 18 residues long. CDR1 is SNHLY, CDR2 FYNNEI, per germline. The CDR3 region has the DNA TGTGCCAGCATCTGGAAGCGGGAGGCGAAAATTGGGGATAATGAGCAGTTCTTC. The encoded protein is CASIWKREAKIGDNEQFF.

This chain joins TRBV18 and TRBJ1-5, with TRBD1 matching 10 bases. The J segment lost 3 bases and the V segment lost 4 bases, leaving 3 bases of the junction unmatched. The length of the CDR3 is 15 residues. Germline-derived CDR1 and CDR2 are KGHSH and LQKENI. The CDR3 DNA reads TGTGCCAGCTCACGTGGACAGGGGGACAATCAGCCCCAGCATTTT. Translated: CASSRGQGDNQPQHF.

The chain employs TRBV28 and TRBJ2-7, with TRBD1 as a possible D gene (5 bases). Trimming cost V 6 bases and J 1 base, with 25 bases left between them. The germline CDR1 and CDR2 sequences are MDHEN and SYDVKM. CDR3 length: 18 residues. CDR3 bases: TGTGCCAGCAGCTCCTTGGGCGCGTGGCAGGGCCATTCCTACGAGCAGTACTTC. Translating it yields CASSSLGAWQGHSYEQYF. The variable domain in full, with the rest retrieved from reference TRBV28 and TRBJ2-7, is DVKVTQSSRYLVKRTGEKVFLECVQDMDHENMFWYRQDPGLGLRLIYFSYDVKMKEKGDIPEGYSVSREKKERFSLILESASTNQTSMYLCASSSLGAWQGHSYEQYFGPGTRLTVT.

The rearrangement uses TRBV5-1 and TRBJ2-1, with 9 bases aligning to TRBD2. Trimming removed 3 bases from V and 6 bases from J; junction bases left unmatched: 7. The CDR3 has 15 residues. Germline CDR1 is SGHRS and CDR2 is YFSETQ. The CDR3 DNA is TGCGCCAGCAGCTCATCTAGCGGGATAGGCAATGAGCAGTTCTTC. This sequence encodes CASSSSSGIGNEQFF.

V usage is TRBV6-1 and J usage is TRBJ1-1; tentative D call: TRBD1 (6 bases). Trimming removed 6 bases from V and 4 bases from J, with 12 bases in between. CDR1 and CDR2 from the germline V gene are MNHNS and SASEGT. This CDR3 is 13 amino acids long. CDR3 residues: CASRARGGTEAFF. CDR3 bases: TGTGCCAGCAGGGCCAGAGGGGGCACTGAAGCTTTCTTT.

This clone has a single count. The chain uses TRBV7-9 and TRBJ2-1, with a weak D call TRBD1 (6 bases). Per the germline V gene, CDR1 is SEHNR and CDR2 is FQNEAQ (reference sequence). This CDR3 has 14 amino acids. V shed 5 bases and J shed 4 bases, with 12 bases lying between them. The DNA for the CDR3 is TGTGCCAGCAGCAGATACAGGGATTACAATGAGCAGTTCTTC. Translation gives CASSRYRDYNEQFF.

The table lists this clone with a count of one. CDR3 region: CASSTKPSGRAADEQFF. In DNA, the CDR3 is TGTGCCAGTAGTACTAAACCTAGCGGGAGGGCCGCGGATGAGCAGTTCTTC. The V gene is TRBV19, the J gene TRBJ2-1, with 12 bases matching TRBD2. The V gene's germline CDR1 is LNHDA and CDR2 SQIVND (reference sequence). V lost 4 bases and J lost 8; bases outside the gene matches: 12. The CDR3 sequence is 17 residues long.

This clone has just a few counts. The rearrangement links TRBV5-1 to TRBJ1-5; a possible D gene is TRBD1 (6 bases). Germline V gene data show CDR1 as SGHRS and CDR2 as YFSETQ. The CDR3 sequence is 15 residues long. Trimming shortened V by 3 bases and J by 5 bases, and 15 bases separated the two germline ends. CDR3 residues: CASSSDGGGHQPQHF. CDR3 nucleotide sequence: TGCGCCAGCAGCTCGGACGGGGGGGGGCATCAGCCCCAGCATTTT.

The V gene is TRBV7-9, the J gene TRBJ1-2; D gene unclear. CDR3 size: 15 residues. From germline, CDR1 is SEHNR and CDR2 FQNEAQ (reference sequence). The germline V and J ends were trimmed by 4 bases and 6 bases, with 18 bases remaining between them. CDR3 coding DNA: TGTGCCAGCAGCTCCCTCCCGGTCCGAACCCATGGCTACACCTTC. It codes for CASSSLPVRTHGYTF.

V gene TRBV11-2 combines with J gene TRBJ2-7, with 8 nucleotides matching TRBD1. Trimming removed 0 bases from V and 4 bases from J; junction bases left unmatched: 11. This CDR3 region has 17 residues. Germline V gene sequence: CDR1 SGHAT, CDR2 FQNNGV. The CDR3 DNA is TGTGCCAGCAGCTTAGACGGGGACAGGAGATACTTTTACGAGCAGTACTTC. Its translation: CASSLDGDRRYFYEQYF.

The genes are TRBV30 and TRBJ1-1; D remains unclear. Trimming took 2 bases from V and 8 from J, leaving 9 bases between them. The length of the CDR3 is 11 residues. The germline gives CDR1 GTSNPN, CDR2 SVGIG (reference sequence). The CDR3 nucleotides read TGTGCCTGGAGTTCCCAGGTAGAAGCTTTCTTT. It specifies CAWSSQVEAFF.

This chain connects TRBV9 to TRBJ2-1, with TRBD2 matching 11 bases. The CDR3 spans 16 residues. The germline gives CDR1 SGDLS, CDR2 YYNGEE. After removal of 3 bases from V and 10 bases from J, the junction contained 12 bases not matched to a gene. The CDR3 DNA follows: TGTGCCAGCAGCGCTCTAGTAGCGGGAGGGCCGGAGGAGCAGTTCTTC. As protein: CASSALVAGGPEEQFF.